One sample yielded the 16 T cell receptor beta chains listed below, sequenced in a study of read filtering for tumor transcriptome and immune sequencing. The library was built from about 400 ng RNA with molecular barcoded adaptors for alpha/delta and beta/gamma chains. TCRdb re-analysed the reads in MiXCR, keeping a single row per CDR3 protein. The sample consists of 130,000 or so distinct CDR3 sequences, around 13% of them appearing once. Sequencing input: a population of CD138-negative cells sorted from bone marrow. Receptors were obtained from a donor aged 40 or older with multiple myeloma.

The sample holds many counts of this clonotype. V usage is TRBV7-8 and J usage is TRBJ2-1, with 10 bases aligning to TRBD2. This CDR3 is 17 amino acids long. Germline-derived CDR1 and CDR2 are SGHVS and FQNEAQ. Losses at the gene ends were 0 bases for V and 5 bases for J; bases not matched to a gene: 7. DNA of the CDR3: TGTGCCAGCAGCTTAGCGCGAGGGACTAGCGCCAACAATGAGCAGTTCTTC. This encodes CASSLARGTSANNEQFF.

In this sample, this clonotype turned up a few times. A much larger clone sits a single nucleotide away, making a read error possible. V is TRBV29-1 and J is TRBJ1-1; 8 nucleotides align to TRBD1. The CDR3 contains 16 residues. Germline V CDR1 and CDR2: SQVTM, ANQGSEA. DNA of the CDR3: TGCAGCGTTGGGGGACAGGTACGGGGTTGGACGACTGGAGCTTTCTTT. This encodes CSVGGQVRGWTTGAFF.

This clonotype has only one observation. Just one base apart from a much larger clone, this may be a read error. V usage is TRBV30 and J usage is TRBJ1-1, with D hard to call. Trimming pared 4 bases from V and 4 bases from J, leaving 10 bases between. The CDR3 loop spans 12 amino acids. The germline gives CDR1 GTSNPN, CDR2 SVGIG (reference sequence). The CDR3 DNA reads TGTGCCTGGACTGCCACGAGCACTGAAGCTTTCTTT. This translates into CAWTATSTEAFF.

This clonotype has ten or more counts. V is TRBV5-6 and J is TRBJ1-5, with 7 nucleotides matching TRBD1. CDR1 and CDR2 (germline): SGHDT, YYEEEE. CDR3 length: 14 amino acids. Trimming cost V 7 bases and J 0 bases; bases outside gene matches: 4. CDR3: CASRAGGSNQPQHF. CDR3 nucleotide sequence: TGTGCCAGCCGGGCAGGGGGTAGCAATCAGCCCCAGCATTTT. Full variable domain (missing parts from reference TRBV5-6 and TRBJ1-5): DAGVTQSPTHLIKTRGQQVTLRCSPKSGHDTVSWYQQALGQGPQFIFQYYEEEERQRGNFPDRFSGHQFPNYSSELNVNALLLGDSALYLCASRAGGSNQPQHFGDGTRLSIL.

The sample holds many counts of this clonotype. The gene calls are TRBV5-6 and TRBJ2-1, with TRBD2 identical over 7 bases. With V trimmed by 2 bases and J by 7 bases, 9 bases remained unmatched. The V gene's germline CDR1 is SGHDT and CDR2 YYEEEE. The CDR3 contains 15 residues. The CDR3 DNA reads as TGTGCCAGCAGCTTCGGTAGCGGGTCCGTGAATGAGCAGTTCTTC. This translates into CASSFGSGSVNEQFF.

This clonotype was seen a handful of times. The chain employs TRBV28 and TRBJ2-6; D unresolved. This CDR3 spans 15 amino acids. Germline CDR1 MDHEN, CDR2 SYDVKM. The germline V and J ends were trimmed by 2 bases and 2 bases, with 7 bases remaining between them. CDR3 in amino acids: CASSLNSAGANVLTF. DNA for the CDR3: TGTGCCAGCAGTTTAAATAGTGCTGGGGCCAACGTCCTGACTTTC.

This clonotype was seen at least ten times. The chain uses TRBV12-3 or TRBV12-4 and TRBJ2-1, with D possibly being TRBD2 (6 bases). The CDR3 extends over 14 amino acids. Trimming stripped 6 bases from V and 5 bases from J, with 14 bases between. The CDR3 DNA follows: TGTGCCAGCAGGACGGGAGTTTCCCACAATGAGCAGTTCTTC. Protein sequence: CASRTGVSHNEQFF.

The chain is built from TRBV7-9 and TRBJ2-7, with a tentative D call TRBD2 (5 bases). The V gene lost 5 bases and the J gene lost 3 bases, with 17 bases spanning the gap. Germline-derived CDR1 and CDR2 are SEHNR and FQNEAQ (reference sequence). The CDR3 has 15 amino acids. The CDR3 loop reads CASSPELVFLYEQYF. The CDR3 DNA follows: TGTGCCAGCAGCCCCGAACTAGTCTTTCTCTACGAGCAGTACTTC.

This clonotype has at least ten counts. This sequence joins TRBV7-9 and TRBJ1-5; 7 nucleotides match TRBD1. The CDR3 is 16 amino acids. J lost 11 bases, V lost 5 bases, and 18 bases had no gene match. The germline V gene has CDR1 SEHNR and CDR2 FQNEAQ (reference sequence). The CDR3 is CASSPDRAIAISSQHF. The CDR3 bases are TGTGCCAGCAGCCCCGACAGGGCTATAGCTATAAGTTCCCAGCATTTT.

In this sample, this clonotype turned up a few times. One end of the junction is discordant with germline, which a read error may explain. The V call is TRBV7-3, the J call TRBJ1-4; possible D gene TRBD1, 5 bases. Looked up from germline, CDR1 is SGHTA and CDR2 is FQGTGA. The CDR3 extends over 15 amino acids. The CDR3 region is CASSLTGGTNEKLLF. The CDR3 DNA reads TGTGCCAGCAGCTTAACTGGGGGGACTAATGAAAAACTGCTTTTT. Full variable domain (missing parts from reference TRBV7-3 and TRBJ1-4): GAGVSQTPSNKVTEKGKYVELRCDPISGHTALYWYRQSLGQGPEFLIYFQGTGAADDSGLPNDRFFAVRPEGSVSTLKIQRTERGDSAVYLCASSLTGGTNEKLLFGSGTQLSVL.

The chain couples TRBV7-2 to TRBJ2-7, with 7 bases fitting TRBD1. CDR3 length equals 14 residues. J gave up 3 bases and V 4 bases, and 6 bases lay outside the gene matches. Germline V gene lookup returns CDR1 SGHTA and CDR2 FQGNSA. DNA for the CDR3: TGTGCCAGCAGCTCTCGACAGGGCGGCTACGAGCAGTACTTC. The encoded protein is CASSSRQGGYEQYF.

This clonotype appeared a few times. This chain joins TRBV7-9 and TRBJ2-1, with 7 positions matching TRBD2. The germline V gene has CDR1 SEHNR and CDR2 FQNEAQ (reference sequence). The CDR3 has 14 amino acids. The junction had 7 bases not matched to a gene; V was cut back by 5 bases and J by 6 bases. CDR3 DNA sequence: TGTGCCAGCAGCGCAGCAGGCGGGAGCAATGAGCAGTTCTTC. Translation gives CASSAAGGSNEQFF.

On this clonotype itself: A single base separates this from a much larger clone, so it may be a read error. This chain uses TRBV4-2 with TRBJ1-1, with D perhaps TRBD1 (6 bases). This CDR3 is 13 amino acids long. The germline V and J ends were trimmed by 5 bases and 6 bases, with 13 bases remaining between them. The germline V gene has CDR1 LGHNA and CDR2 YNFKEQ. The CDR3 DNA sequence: TGTGCCAGCAGCTCGGGACATAACGCTGAAGCTTTCTTT. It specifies CASSSGHNAEAFF.

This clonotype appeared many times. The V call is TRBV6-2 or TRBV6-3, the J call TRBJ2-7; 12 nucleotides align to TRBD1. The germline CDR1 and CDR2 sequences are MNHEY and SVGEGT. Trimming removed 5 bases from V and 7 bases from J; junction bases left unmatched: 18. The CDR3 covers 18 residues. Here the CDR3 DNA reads TGTGCCAGCAGTCCTTTGGTTTCTCCGGGACAGGGGGCTCGGGAGCAGTACTTC. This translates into CASSPLVSPGQGAREQYF.

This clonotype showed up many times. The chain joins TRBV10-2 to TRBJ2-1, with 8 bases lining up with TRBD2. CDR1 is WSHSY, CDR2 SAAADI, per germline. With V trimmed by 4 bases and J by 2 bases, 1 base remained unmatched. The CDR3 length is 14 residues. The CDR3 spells CASSAGLAYNEQFF. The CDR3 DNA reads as TGCGCCAGCAGTGCGGGACTAGCCTACAATGAGCAGTTCTTC.

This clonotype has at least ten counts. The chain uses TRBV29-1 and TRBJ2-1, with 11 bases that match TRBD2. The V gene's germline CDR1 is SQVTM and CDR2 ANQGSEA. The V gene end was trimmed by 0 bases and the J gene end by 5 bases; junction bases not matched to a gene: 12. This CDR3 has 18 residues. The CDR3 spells CSVEDLSGLADYNNEQFF. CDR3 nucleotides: TGCAGCGTTGAAGATCTATCGGGACTAGCGGACTATAACAATGAGCAGTTCTTC.